This TCR beta chain is from a study of memory CD4+ T cells and cytomegalovirus serostatus. The sort gate was single viable CD3+CD4+CD8-CD45RO+ cells for memory CD4+ T cells. Serum IgG to CMV pp150, pp28, p38 and p52 defined serostatus. Positive selection with CD4 microbeads enriched total CD4+ T cells. The V gene lost 5 bases and the J gene lost 0 bases, with 20 bases spanning the gap. Germline lookup yields CDR1 SGHTA and CDR2 FQGNSA. The CDR3 extends over 17 amino acids. Turning to this clone: Its antigen is not identified.

General study results and limits: Suggested: most of the CMV-linked TCR signature lies in CD4+ memory cells.

Measured with immunoSEQ multiplex PCR; TCRdb has only the in-frame clones, and not every one. This sample has approximately 56,000 clones, with roughly 82% found just once. This chain joins TRBV7-2 and TRBJ2-7; a weak D match, TRBD1 (5 bases). Sequencing used memory CD4+ T cells from blood. The sequence was collected from an adult in good health and CMV-seronegative. In nucleotides, the CDR3 is TGTGCCAGCAGCCCCCTAGTAGGGGCCCTAAGCTCCTACGAGCAGTACTTC. Protein: CASSPLVGALSSYEQYF.